This TCR beta chain was observed in a study of blood T cell repertoires in COVID-19 (dated by TCRdb to the early 2020s). Context from the whole study: Samples covering the acute and convalescent phases of COVID-19 were provided by collaborators in the United States, Italy and Spain. The material from the prospective study consisted of cDNA or gDNA derived from T cells, B-cell-depleted T cells, or PBMCs. HLA class I and class II types, where available, came from metadata supplied by the sample provider rather than from assay-based typing. The repertoires were released in a freely available public database meant as a resource for research on the immune response to SARS-CoV-2. Samples came from the ongoing ImmuneRACE study (first 160 participants) plus 1,254 subjects from 6 global collaborators. A de-identified subject ID, COVID-19 status, age in years and sex were almost always included in the sample metadata. The dataset comprised deeply sampled blood TCRbeta repertoires from subjects exposed to, actively infected with, or recovered from COVID-19. Points the paper makes about the study in general: The amount of clinical and demographic metadata varied by source and participant and was provided uncurated.

TCRbeta CDR3 regions were amplified from genomic DNA by means of the immunoSEQ Assay, a bias-controlled multiplex PCR. In the paper's pipeline: Within the assay, amplification of reference gene primers was used to estimate how many nucleated cells each sample contained. To quantify the absolute abundance of each unique TCRbeta CDR3 rearrangement, sequence reads were collapsed and filtered. For each sample, productive Simpson clonality was calculated as the square root of Simpson's diversity index over productive rearrangements. The clones in this table, taken by TCRdb from immuneACCESS, are in-frame only. Not every clone is retained; where verified, under half of the shortfall comes from an unresolved V gene, and the cause of the rest is unknown. The V and J calls and clone size come from that table; D and trimming were worked out from the DNA. This sample holds 310,000 or so clones; 87% were observed only once. Approximately 10% of the sample goes to the ten largest clones.

Comments on this clone: Its specific antigen is unknown. Base qualities are not provided; no much larger clone lies one nucleotide away.

In Seattle, one collaborating source enrolled patients while the infection was active and tracked those patients longitudinally over the course of disease. Collaborating institutions collected whole blood in K2EDTA tubes following their own protocols. Collaborator samples were shipped for TCRbeta analysis as frozen whole blood, isolated PBMCs, or DNA extracted from either sample type. The sequence was obtained from a young man with COVID-19, enrolled during active disease. Sequenced: peripheral blood.

The CDR3 reads CASRGIGGNTIYF. The DNA sequence is as follows: TGTGCCAGCCGAGGAATTGGAGGAAACACCATATATTTT. The chain links TRBV12-3 or TRBV12-4 with TRBJ1-3, with the D gene not clear enough to name. There are 13 amino acids in the CDR3, from cysteine to phenylalanine inclusive. CDR3 DNA only is kept here, 39 bases in frame from base 1. Between the V and J ends, shortened by 8 bases and 4 bases respectively, the junction contains 12 bases.